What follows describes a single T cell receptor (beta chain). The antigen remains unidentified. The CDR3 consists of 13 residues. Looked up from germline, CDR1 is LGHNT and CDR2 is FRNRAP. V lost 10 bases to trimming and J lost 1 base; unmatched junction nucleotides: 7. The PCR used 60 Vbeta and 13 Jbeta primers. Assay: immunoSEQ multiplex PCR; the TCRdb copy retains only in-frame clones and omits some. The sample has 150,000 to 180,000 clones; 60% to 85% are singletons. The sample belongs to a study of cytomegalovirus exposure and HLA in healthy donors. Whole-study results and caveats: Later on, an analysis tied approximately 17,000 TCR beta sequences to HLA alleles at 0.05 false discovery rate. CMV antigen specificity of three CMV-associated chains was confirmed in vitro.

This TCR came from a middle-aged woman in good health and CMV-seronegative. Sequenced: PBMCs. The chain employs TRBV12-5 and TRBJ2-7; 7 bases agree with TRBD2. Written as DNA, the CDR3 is TGTGCTACCGGTCGGGGGGAATCCTACGAGCAGTACTTC. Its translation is CATGRGESYEQYF.